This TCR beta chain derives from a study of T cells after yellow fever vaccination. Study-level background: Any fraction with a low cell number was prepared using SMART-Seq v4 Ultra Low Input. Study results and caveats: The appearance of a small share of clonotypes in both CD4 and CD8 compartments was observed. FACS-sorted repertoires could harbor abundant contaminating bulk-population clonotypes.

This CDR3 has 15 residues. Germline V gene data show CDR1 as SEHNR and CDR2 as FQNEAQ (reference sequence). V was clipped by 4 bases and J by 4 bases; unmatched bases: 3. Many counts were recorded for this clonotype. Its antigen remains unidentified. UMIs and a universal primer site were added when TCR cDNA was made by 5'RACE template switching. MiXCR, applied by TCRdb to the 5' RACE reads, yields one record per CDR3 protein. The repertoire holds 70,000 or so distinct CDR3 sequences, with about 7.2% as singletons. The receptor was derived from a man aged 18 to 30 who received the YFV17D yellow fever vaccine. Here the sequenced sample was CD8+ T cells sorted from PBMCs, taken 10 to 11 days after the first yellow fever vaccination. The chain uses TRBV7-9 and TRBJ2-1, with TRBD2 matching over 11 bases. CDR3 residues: CASSSGTSGYNEQFF. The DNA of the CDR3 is TGTGCCAGCAGCTCCGGGACTAGCGGATACAATGAGCAGTTCTTC.